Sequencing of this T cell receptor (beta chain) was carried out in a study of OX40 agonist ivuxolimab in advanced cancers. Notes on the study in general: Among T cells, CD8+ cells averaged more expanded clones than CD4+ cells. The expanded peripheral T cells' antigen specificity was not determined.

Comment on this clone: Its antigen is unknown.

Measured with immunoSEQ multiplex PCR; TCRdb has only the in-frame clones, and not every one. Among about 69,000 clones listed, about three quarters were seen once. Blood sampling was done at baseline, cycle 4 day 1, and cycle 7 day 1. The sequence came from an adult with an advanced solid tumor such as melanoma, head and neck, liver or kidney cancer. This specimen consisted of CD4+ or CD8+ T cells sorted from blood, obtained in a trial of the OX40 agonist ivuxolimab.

This chain's CDR3 is CASSEGLAGLTDTQYF. CDR3 DNA sequence: TGTGCCAGCAGTGAAGGACTAGCGGGGCTCACAGATACGCAGTATTTT. The chain recombines TRBV25-1 with TRBJ2-3; TRBD2 agrees at 12 bases. V gave up 2 bases and J gave up 2 bases; unmatched junction bases: 2. The CDR3 runs 16 residues. Germline CDR1 MGHDK, CDR2 SYGVNS.